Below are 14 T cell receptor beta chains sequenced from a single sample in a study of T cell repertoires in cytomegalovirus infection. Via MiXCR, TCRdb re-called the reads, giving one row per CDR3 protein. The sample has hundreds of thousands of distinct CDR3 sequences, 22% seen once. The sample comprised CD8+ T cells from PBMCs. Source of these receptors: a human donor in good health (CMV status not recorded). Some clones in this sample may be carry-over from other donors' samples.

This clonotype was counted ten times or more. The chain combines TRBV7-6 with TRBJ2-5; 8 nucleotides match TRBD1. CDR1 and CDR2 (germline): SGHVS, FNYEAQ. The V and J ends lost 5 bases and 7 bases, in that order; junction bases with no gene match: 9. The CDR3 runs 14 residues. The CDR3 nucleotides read TGTGCCAGCAGCCCACTGACAGGGGAAGCGACCCAGTACTTC. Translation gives CASSPLTGEATQYF.

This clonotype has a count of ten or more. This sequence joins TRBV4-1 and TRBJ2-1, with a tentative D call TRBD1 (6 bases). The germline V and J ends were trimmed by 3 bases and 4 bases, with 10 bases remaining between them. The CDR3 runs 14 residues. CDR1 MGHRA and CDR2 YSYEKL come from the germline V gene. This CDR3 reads CASSHSDRYNEQFF. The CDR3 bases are TGCGCCAGCAGCCATTCGGACAGATACAATGAGCAGTTCTTC.

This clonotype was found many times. The CDR3 is CSARDLGGADTQYF. In nucleotides, the CDR3 is TGCAGTGCTAGAGATCTTGGAGGGGCGGATACGCAGTATTTT. This chain connects TRBV20-1 to TRBJ2-3, with a possible D match to TRBD2 (6 bases). Per germline, CDR1 DFQATT and CDR2 SNEGSKA (reference sequence). V gave up 0 bases and J gave up 6 bases, with 13 bases separating them. The CDR3 extends over 14 amino acids.

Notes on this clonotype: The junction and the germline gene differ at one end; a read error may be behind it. In DNA, the CDR3 is TGTGTCAGTAGTATCCTCGGACTAGCGAGAGAGCAGTTCTTC. This translates into CVSSILGLAREQFF. This chain connects TRBV19 to TRBJ2-1, with TRBD2 matching over 9 bases. Germline loops: CDR1 LNHDA, CDR2 SQIVND (reference sequence). The CDR3 covers 14 residues. Based on the CDR3 plus reference TRBV19 and TRBJ2-1, the full variable domain is DGGITQSPKYLFRKEGQNVTLSCEQNLNHDAMYWYRQDPGQGLRLIYYSQIVNDFQKGDIAEGYSVSREKKESFPLTVTSAQKNPTAFYLCVSSILGLAREQFFGPGTRLTVL.

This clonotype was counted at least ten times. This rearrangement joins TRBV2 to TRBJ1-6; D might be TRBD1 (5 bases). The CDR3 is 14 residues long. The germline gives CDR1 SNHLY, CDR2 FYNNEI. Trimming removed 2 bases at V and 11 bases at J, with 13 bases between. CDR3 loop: CASSERQGSAPLHF. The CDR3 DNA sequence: TGTGCCAGCAGTGAAAGGCAGGGATCGGCACCCCTCCACTTT. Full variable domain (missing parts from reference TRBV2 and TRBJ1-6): EPEVTQTPSHQVTQMGQEVILRCVPISNHLYFYWYRQILGQKVEFLVSFYNNEISEKSEIFDDQFSVERPDGSNFTLKIRSTKLEDSAMYFCASSERQGSAPLHFGNGTRLTVT.

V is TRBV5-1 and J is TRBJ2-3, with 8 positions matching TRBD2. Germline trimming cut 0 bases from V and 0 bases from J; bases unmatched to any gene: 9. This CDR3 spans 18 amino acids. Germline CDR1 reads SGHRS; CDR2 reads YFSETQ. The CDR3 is CASSLALAGPSSTDTQYF. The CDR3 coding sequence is TGCGCCAGCAGCTTGGCTCTAGCGGGCCCTAGTAGCACAGATACGCAGTATTTT.

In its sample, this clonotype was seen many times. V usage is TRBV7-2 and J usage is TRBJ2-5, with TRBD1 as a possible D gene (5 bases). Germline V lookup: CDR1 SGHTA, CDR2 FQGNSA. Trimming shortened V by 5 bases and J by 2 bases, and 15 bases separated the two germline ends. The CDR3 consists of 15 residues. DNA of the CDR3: TGTGCCAGCAGCCCGATGGACACGTCTCAAGAGACCCAGTACTTC. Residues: CASSPMDTSQETQYF.

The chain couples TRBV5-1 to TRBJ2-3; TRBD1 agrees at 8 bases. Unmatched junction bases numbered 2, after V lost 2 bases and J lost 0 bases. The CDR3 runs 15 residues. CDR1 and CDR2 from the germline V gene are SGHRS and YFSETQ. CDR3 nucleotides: TGCGCCAGCAGCTTTGGGACAGGCAGCACAGATACGCAGTATTTT. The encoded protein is CASSFGTGSTDTQYF.

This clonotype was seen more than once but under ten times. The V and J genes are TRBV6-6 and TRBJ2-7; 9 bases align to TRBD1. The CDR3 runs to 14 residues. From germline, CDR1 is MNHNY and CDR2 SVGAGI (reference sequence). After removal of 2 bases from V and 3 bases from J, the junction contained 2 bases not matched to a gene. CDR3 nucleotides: TGTGCCAGCAGTTACCTGGGACAGGGCTACGAGCAGTACTTC. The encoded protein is CASSYLGQGYEQYF.

CDR3 region: CATPGQKANTGELFF. In DNA form, the CDR3 reads TGTGCCACACCTGGACAGAAAGCGAACACCGGGGAGCTGTTTTTT. The chain combines TRBV24-1 with TRBJ2-2, with D maybe TRBD1 (6 bases). Between the trimmed V and J ends, which lost 10 bases and 0 bases, there was a span of 14 bases. This CDR3 is 15 amino acids long. Germline V CDR1 and CDR2: KGHDR, SFDVKD.

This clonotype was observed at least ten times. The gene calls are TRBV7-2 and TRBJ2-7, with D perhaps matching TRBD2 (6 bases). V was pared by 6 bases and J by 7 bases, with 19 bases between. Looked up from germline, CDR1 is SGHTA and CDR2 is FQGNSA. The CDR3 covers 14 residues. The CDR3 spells CASRQSDTGGEQYF. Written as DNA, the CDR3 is TGTGCCAGCAGGCAATCGGACACCGGGGGAGAGCAGTACTTC.

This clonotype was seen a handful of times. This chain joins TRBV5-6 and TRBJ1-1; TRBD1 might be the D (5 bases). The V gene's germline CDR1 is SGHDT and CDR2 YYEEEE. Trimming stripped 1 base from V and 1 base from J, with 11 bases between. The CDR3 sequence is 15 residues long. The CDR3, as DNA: TGTGCCAGCAGCTTGTGGGGGAAGGGGAACACTGAAGCTTTCTTT. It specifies CASSLWGKGNTEAFF. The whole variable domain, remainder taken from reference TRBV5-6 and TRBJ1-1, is DAGVTQSPTHLIKTRGQQVTLRCSPKSGHDTVSWYQQALGQGPQFIFQYYEEEERQRGNFPDRFSGHQFPNYSSELNVNALLLGDSALYLCASSLWGKGNTEAFFGQGTRLTVV.

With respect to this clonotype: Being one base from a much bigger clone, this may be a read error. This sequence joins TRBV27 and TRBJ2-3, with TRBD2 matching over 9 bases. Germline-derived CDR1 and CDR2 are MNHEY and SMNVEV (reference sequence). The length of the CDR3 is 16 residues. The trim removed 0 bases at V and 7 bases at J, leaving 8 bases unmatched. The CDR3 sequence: CASSLSSGGLENTQYF. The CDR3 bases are TGTGCCAGCAGTTTATCTAGCGGGGGCCTGGAGAATACGCAGTATTTT.

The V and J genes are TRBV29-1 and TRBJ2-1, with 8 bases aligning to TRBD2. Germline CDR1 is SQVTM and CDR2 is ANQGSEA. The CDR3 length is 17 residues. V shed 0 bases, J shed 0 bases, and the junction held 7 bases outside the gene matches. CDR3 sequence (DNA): TGCAGCGTTGAAGATCTGGAGCGGGGGAGCTCCTACAATGAGCAGTTCTTC. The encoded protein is CSVEDLERGSSYNEQFF.